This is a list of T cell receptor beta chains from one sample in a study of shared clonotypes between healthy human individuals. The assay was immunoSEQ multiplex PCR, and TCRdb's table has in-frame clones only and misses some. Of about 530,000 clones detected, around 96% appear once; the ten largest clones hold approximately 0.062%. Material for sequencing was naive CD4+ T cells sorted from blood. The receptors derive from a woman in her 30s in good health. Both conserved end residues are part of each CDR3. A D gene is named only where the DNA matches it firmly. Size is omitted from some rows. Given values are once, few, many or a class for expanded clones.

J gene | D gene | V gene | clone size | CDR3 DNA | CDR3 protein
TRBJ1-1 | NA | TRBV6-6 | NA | TGTGCCAGCCTCGGACCGGGCACTGAAGCTTTCTTT | CASLGPGTEAFF
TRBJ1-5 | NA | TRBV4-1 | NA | TGCGCCAGCAGCCAAGTCGGGGCTCTTAGCAATCAGCCCCAGCATTTT | CASSQVGALSNQPQHF
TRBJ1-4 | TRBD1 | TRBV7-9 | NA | TGTGCCAGCAGATATCAGGGGGCAGCTAATGAAAAACTGTTTTTT | CASRYQGAANEKLFF
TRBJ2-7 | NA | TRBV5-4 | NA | TGTGCCAGCAGCCGGACTCTCTCCTACGAGCAGTACTTC | CASSRTLSYEQYF
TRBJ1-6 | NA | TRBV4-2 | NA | TGTGCCAGCAGCGACGGTTACACCGGACCCCTCCACTTT | CASSDGYTGPLHF
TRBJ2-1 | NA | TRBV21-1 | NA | TGTGCCAGCAGCCTGGAGCGGGAACCCTACAATGAGCAGTTCTTC | CASSLEREPYNEQFF
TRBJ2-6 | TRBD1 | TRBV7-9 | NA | TGTGCCAGCTTTCCGGGACAGGGGGCAGGATTACCTGGGGCCAACGTCCTGACTTTC | CASFPGQGAGLPGANVLTF
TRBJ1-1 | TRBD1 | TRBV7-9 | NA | TGTGCCAGCAGAGCTTCCGGGACAGGGAATATGAACACTGAAGCTTTCTTT | CASRASGTGNMNTEAFF
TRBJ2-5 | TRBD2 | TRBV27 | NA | TGTGCCAGCAGTCCGCGGACTAGCGGGATGGAGACCCAGTACTTC | CASSPRTSGMETQYF
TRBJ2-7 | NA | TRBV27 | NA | TGTGCCAGCAGCTTTTTACCGAGCCCCTCTCCTTCCGAGCAGTACTTC | CASSFLPSPSPSEQYF
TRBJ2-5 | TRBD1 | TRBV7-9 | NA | TGTGCCAGCAGCTCAGGGGACAGGCGAATCCAAGAGACCCAGTACTTC | CASSSGDRRIQETQYF
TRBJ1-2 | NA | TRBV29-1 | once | TGCAGCGTTGGGGGATTCGACGGGGGCTATGGCTACACCTTC | CSVGGFDGGYGYTF
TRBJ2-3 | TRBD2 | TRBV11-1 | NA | TGTGCCAGCAGCTTAGGACTAGCGGAAGGCACAGATACGCAGTATTTT | CASSLGLAEGTDTQYF
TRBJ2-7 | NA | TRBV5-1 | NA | TGCGCCAGCCGGAAGGGGAGACCCGACTACGAGCAGTACTTC | CASRKGRPDYEQYF
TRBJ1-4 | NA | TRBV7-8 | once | TGTGCCAGCAGCTTAGCAGGACCTAATGAAAAACTGTTTTTT | CASSLAGPNEKLFF
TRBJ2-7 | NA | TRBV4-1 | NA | TGCGCCAGCAGTCAATCTTCTGCCTACGAGCAGTACTTC | CASSQSSAYEQYF
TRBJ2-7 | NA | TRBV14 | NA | TGTGCCAGCAGCCAGGGGCTCACAGGACCCTACGAGCAGTACTTC | CASSQGLTGPYEQYF
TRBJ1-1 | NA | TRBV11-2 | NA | TGTGCCAGCAGCGCACGGTTCAACCCCACGATGAACACTGAAGCTTTCTTT | CASSARFNPTMNTEAFF
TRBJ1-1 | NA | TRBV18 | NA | TGTGCCAGCTCACCACCGCAGGGCCCCGAGGGCACTGAAGCTTTCTTT | CASSPPQGPEGTEAFF
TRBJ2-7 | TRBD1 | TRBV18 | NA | TGTGCCAGCTCACCCCGGACAGGGGCCTACGAGCAGTACTTC | CASSPRTGAYEQYF
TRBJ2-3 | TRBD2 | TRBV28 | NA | TGTGCCAGCAGATCGGGAGGGGGCACAGATACGCAGTATTTT | CASRSGGGTDTQYF
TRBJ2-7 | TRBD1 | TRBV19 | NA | TGTGCCAGTAGTACCCCAACCGGGACAGGGGTAAACGAGCAGTACTTC | CASSTPTGTGVNEQYF
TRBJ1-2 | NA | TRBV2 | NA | TGTGCCAGCAGTACCAAGCCAATGACCTATGGCTACACCTTC | CASSTKPMTYGYTF
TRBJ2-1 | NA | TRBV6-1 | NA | TGTGCCAGCAGGGGGGGAGGAGATGAGCAGTTCTTC | CASRGGGDEQFF
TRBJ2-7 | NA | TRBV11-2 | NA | TGTGCCAGCAGCTTACTTCGCGAGCAGTACTTC | CASSLLREQYF
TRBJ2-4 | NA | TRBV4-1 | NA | TGCGCCAGCAGCCAAGAAACGCACAGCAAAAACATTCAGTACTTC | CASSQETHSKNIQYF
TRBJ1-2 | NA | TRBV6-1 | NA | TGTGCCAGCAGTGAATCGGTCAGTAACTATGGCTACACCTTC | CASSESVSNYGYTF
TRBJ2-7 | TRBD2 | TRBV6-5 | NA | TGTGCCAGCCACGGGGGGACCCTTAGCTCCTACGAGCAGTACTTC | CASHGGTLSSYEQYF
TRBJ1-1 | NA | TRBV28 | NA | TGTGCCACCGCTCTACAACACGGTGGGGCTTTCTTT | CATALQHGGAFF
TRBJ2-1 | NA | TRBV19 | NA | TGTGCCAGTAGTATACAGGTCGAGTTCGGTAGTGAGCAGTTCTTC | CASSIQVEFGSEQFF
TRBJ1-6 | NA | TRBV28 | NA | TGTGCCAGCAGTACCGGGACTTATAATTCACCCCTCCACTTT | CASSTGTYNSPLHF
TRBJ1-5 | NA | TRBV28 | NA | TGTGCCAGCAGTTACCGCCCCCCCCAGCATTTT | CASSYRPPQHF
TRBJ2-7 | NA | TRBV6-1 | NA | TGTGCCAGCAGTGAGGTCAGAGGAGCCTACGAGCAGTACTTC | CASSEVRGAYEQYF
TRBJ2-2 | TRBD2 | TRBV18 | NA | TGTGCCAGCTCACCCCCACTAGCGCGGGAGACCGGGGAGCTGTTTTTT | CASSPPLARETGELFF
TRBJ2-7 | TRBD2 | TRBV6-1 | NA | TGTGCCAGCAGTGAGCGTACTAGCGGGAGGAACGAGCAGTACTTC | CASSERTSGRNEQYF
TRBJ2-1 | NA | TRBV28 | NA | TGTGCCTGCGGGGTCTCCTACAATGAGCAGTTCTTC | CACGVSYNEQFF
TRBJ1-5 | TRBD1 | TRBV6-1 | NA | TGTGCCAGCAGTGCGACAGGGGGAGGCAATCAGCCCCAGCATTTT | CASSATGGGNQPQHF
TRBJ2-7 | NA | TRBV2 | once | TGTGCCAGCACCAGGGGCCATATATTCCCAACCTACGAGCAGTACTTC | CASTRGHIFPTYEQYF
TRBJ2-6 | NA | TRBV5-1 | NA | TGCGCCAGCAGTTTCGGGGTTCCTGGGGCCAACGTCCTGACTTTC | CASSFGVPGANVLTF
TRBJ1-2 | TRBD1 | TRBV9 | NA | TGTGCCAGCAGCGCAACAGGGGATTCAGATGGCTACACCTTC | CASSATGDSDGYTF
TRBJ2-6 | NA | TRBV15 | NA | TGTGCCACCAGCAGAGATGTCGGAGTGTCTGGGGCCAACGTCCTGACTTTC | CATSRDVGVSGANVLTF
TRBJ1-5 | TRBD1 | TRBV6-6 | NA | TGTGCCAGCAGGAAGACAGGGGATAGCAATCAGCCCCAGCATTTT | CASRKTGDSNQPQHF
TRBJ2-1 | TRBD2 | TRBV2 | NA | TGTGCCAGCAACCCCAGCGGGAGGGCCAACAATGAGCAGTTCTTC | CASNPSGRANNEQFF
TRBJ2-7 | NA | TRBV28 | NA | TGTGCCAGCAGTCATAGCTGGTCCTACGAGCAGTACTTC | CASSHSWSYEQYF
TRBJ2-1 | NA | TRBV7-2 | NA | TGTGCCAGCAGCTTATTGCCGGGACTTCAAGGAGAGCAGTTCTTC | CASSLLPGLQGEQFF
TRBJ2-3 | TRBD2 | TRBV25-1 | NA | TGTGCCAGCAGTGTTTTTGCCAGCGGGAGTTTTGCAGATACGCAGTATTTT | CASSVFASGSFADTQYF
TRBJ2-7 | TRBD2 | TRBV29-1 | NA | TGCAGCGGACTAGCGGGAGGAAACTACGAGCAGTACTTC | CSGLAGGNYEQYF
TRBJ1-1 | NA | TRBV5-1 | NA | TGCGCCAGCAGCCCGAGTTGGGACCTCAATCTGGTGGACACTGAAGCTTTCTTT | CASSPSWDLNLVDTEAFF
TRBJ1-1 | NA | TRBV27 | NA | TGTGCCAGCACCACCGGGAAGAACACTGAAGCTTTCTTT | CASTTGKNTEAFF
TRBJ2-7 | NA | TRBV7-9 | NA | TGTGCCAGCAGCTTAAACGGGCTCGGCGAGCAGTACTTC | CASSLNGLGEQYF
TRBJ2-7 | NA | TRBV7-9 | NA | TGTGCCAGCAGCTTAACGCAGGGGACGGTCGAGCAGTACTTC | CASSLTQGTVEQYF
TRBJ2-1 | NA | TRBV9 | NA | TGTGCCAGCAGCGTAGGGTTAGGGGCCTACAATGAGCAGTTCTTC | CASSVGLGAYNEQFF
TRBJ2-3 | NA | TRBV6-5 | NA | TGTGCCAGCACCCCGACTATTCGCACAGATACGCAGTATTTT | CASTPTIRTDTQYF
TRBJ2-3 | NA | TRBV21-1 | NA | TGTGCCAGCAGCAACCAGCGGAGGGAGAGCAGATACGCAGTATTT | CASSNQRRESRYAVF
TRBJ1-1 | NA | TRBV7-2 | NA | TGTGCCAGCAGCCCGGGACACCAGAACACTGAAGCTTTCTTT | CASSPGHQNTEAFF
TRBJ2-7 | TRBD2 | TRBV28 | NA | TGTGCCAGCAGCTCCTTAGGGGAGGGACCCTACGAGCAGTACTTC | CASSSLGEGPYEQYF